Listed below are T cell receptor beta chains from one sample, sequenced in a study of blood T cell repertoires in COVID-19. TCRdb's copy holds only in-frame clones and misses some; the assay was immunoSEQ multiplex PCR. The sample includes some 20,000 clones, roughly 91% of them seen just once. The sample taken for sequencing was peripheral blood. These receptors were obtained from a human donor in a cohort sampled during active COVID-19. Both conserved end residues are part of each CDR3. D genes are given only for firm matches. Not all rows give a size; the values are once, few, many and, for expanded clones, a class.

CDR3 protein: CASSLPGGALTGELFF; CDR3 DNA: TGCGCCAGCAGCTTGCCGGGGGGGGCGCTGACCGGGGAGCTGTTTTTT; clone size: .; D gene: TRBD2; V gene: TRBV5-1; J gene: TRBJ2-2
CDR3 protein: CAISDRLSRGYTF; CDR3 DNA: TGTGCCATCAGTGACAGACTATCCCGGGGCTACACCTTC; clone size: .; D gene: .; V gene: TRBV10-3; J gene: TRBJ1-2
CDR3 protein: CASSTLISKTQYF; CDR3 DNA: TGTGCCAGCAGCACTCTTATTAGTAAGACGCAGTATTTT; clone size: .; D gene: .; V gene: TRBV7-6; J gene: TRBJ2-3
CDR3 protein: CASSRDRSPNIQYF; CDR3 DNA: TGTGCCAGCAGCCGAGACAGGTCCCCCAACATTCAGTACTTC; clone size: .; D gene: .; V gene: TRBV6-5; J gene: TRBJ2-4
CDR3 protein: CASRRGGGSSGNTIYF; CDR3 DNA: TGTGCCAGCAGGCGAGGAGGTGGAAGCTCTGGAAACACCATATATTTT; clone size: .; D gene: .; V gene: TRBV27; J gene: TRBJ1-3
CDR3 protein: CASSQVRGITGELFF; CDR3 DNA: TGCGCCAGCAGCCAAGTAAGGGGGATCACCGGGGAGCTGTTTTTT; clone size: .; D gene: .; V gene: TRBV4-1; J gene: TRBJ2-2
CDR3 protein: CASSPNQGGGETQYF; CDR3 DNA: TGTGCCAGCAGCCCGAACCAGGGAGGGGGGGAGACCCAGTACTTC; clone size: .; D gene: .; V gene: TRBV11-3; J gene: TRBJ2-5
CDR3 protein: CSVDVTALIMNTEAFF; CDR3 DNA: TGCAGCGTTGATGTGACAGCCCTCATTATGAACACTGAAGCTTTCTTT; clone size: .; D gene: .; V gene: TRBV29-1; J gene: TRBJ1-1
CDR3 protein: CASSFRGTDTQYF; CDR3 DNA: TGTGCCAGCAGTTTCCGCGGCACAGATACGCAGTATTTT; clone size: .; D gene: .; V gene: TRBV12-3/TRBV12-4; J gene: TRBJ2-3
CDR3 protein: CASRIRDGFGEAFF; CDR3 DNA: TGTGCCAGTAGGATCAGGGATGGATTCGGTGAAGCTTTCTTT; clone size: few; D gene: .; V gene: TRBV19; J gene: TRBJ1-1
CDR3 protein: CATKQGVANYGYTF; CDR3 DNA: TGTGCCACAAAACAGGGAGTAGCAAACTATGGCTACACCTTC; clone size: .; D gene: .; V gene: TRBV19; J gene: TRBJ1-2
CDR3 protein: CASRPSGQGGNIQYF; CDR3 DNA: TGTGCCAGCAGGCCTTCGGGACAGGGAGGGAACATTCAGTACTTC; clone size: .; D gene: TRBD1; V gene: TRBV6-2/TRBV6-3; J gene: TRBJ2-4
CDR3 protein: CASSEAPSGEAFF; CDR3 DNA: TGTGCCAGCAGTGAAGCGCCCTCAGGGGAGGCTTTCTTT; clone size: .; D gene: .; V gene: TRBV2; J gene: TRBJ1-1
CDR3 protein: CATSEPNSGVGELFF; CDR3 DNA: TGTGCCACCAGTGAGCCCAATTCGGGGGTCGGGGAGCTGTTTTTT; clone size: .; D gene: .; V gene: TRBV24-1; J gene: TRBJ2-2
CDR3 protein: CASSQSQGQAPSGANVLTF; CDR3 DNA: TGTGCCAGCAGCCAAAGTCAGGGACAGGCCCCCTCTGGGGCCAACGTCCTGACTTTC; clone size: few; D gene: TRBD1; V gene: TRBV4-2; J gene: TRBJ2-6
CDR3 protein: CAWSPGQGKYEQYF; CDR3 DNA: TGTGCCTGGAGTCCGGGACAGGGGAAGTACGAGCAGTACTTC; clone size: .; D gene: TRBD1; V gene: TRBV30; J gene: TRBJ2-7